This T cell receptor (beta chain) emerged from a study of CD8 T cells in Susac syndrome. The study's findings and limits: It was acknowledged in the study that the number of individuals who were included in its TCR sequencing and HLA analysis was relatively small.

On this clonotype: Its antigen is still unknown.

Germline V gives CDR1 MGHRA, CDR2 YSYEKL. V was clipped by 6 bases and J by 8 bases, with 13 bases between them. This CDR3 contains 12 residues. Random hexamers were used to reverse transcribe 0.5 to 1 ug of RNA. From the immunoSEQ multiplex PCR reads, TCRdb called clonotypes with MiXCR, one entry per CDR3 protein. Of about 200,000 distinct CDR3 sequences in the sample, 90% to 95% were seen once. This chain connects TRBV4-1 to TRBJ1-2, with D perhaps matching TRBD1 (6 bases). Material: CD8+ T cells from PBMCs. The source of this sequence is a human donor with multiple sclerosis. The CDR3 DNA reads TGCGCCAGCAGTGGGGGCTCTGGCGGCTACACCTTC. This sequence encodes CASSGGSGGYTF.